One sample yielded the 24 T cell receptor beta chains listed below, sequenced in a study of cytomegalovirus exposure and HLA in healthy donors. The primer mix had 60 Vbeta and 13 Jbeta primers. Here immunoSEQ multiplex PCR was the method, and the copy in TCRdb shows in-frame clones only, minus some. Of 150,000 to 200,000 clones listed, roughly 80% were seen once; the top ten hold approximately 2.9%. Sequencing input: PBMCs. The receptors originated from a female donor in good health and CMV-seronegative.

The chain combines TRBV4-1 with TRBJ1-2; TRBD1 matches 8 bases. V lost 3 bases to trimming and J lost 9 bases; unmatched junction nucleotides: 9. The CDR3 is 14 amino acids. CDR1 and CDR2 (germline): MGHRA, YSYEKL. CDR3 coding DNA: TGCGCCAGCAGCCAGACGGACAGGGTGAGGAGCTACACCTTC. Protein: CASSQTDRVRSYTF.

The CDR3 DNA follows: TGTGCCAGCAGTTTTAACGGGTTCAGTCAGTACTTC. As protein: CASSFNGFSQYF. This rearrangement joins TRBV27 to TRBJ2-4, with D unclear. Germline CDR1 MNHEY, CDR2 SMNVEV (reference sequence). The CDR3 contains 12 residues. Between the trimmed V and J ends, which lost 3 bases and 12 bases, there was a span of 12 bases.

This chain links TRBV28 with TRBJ2-2; the D gene is possibly TRBD2 (6 bases). CDR3 length: 16 residues. V lost 2 bases to trimming and J lost 1 base, with 11 bases between them. In germline, CDR1 is MDHEN, CDR2 SYDVKM. The CDR3 spells CASSLGLALNTGELFF. The CDR3 DNA follows: TGTGCCAGCAGTTTAGGGCTAGCGTTGAACACCGGGGAGCTGTTTTTT.

CDR3 sequence: CASSASGGGSYEQYF. The CDR3 bases are TGCGCCAGCAGCGCTAGTGGGGGGGGAAGTTACGAGCAGTACTTC. The rearrangement joins TRBV4-1 to TRBJ2-7; the match to TRBD2 covers 7 bases. The V and J ends lost 5 bases and 4 bases, in that order; junction bases with no gene match: 11. The germline V gene has CDR1 MGHRA and CDR2 YSYEKL. The CDR3 length is 15 residues.

This clone occurred a few times. The chain carries TRBV6-1 and TRBJ2-3; D is possibly TRBD1 (6 bases). Trimming left V 6 bases short and J 2 bases short, with 15 bases between. Germline V lookup: CDR1 MNHNS, CDR2 SASEGT. CDR3 length equals 15 residues. DNA for the CDR3: TGTGCCAGCAGCCTATACAGGGAACACACAGATACGCAGTATTTT. As protein: CASSLYREHTDTQYF.

V gene TRBV5-5 combines with J gene TRBJ2-2, with D possibly being TRBD1 (6 bases). The CDR3 contains 14 residues. With 4 bases removed from V and 6 bases from J, the gap between germline ends came to 13 bases. Germline V gene lookup returns CDR1 SGHKS and CDR2 YYEKEE (reference sequence). The CDR3 region is CASSLLDRSGELFF. The CDR3, as DNA: TGTGCCAGCAGCCTCCTAGACAGGTCCGGGGAGCTGTTTTTT.

Concerning this clone: Other DNA sequences in the sample encode the same CDR3. The chain combines TRBV4-1 with TRBJ2-7; D is possibly TRBD2 (6 bases). In germline, CDR1 is MGHRA, CDR2 YSYEKL. The CDR3 spans 14 residues. Trimming took off 3 bases at V and 2 bases at J, with 11 bases between the two ends. CDR3 coding DNA: TGCGCCAGCAGCCAGACCGGGGGACCCTACGAGCAGTACTTC. It is translated as CASSQTGGPYEQYF.

V is TRBV2 and J is TRBJ2-2; 7 nucleotides agree with TRBD1. The CDR3 contains 16 residues. CDR1 and CDR2 from the germline V gene are SNHLY and FYNNEI. V dropped 1 base and J dropped 4; count of bases not matched to a gene: 6. The CDR3 region has the DNA TGTGCCAGCAGTGAAGGTCGGTCAGGGGGCACCGGGGAGCTGTTTTTT. This sequence encodes CASSEGRSGGTGELFF.

CDR3 loop: CASSPGVAVETQYF. The DNA of the CDR3 is TGTGCCAGCAGTCCGGGGGTCGCGGTGGAGACCCAGTACTTC. The rearrangement links TRBV9 to TRBJ2-5; a possible D gene is TRBD2 (6 bases). This CDR3 is built from 14 residues. V was pared by 5 bases and J by 5 bases, with 16 bases between. Germline V gene sequence: CDR1 SGDLS, CDR2 YYNGEE.

The V call is TRBV4-1, the J call TRBJ1-3, with TRBD1 identical over 8 bases. V lost 4 bases, J lost 2 bases, and 10 bases stayed unmatched. The CDR3 runs to 17 residues. Germline values: CDR1 MGHRA, CDR2 YSYEKL. The CDR3, as DNA: TGCGCCAGCAGCCCCGGGACAGGCGCCGGCGCTGGAAACACCATATATTTT. Its protein product is CASSPGTGAGAGNTIYF.

The genes are TRBV18 and TRBJ1-2, with 8 positions matching TRBD1. Germline values: CDR1 KGHSH, CDR2 LQKENI. The CDR3 totals 16 residues. V gave up 4 bases and J gave up 4 bases; unmatched junction bases: 11. The CDR3 sequence: CASSLPGQDLFYGYTF. DNA for the CDR3: TGTGCCAGCTCACTACCGGGACAGGACCTTTTCTATGGCTACACCTTC.

This clone was recorded only once. V is TRBV11-2 and J is TRBJ1-2, with D maybe TRBD1 (6 bases). V gave up 5 bases and J gave up 3 bases, with 16 bases separating them. CDR1 and CDR2 from the germline V gene are SGHAT and FQNNGV. This CDR3 has 15 amino acids. The CDR3 spells CASSPQDSIHYGYTF. CDR3 bases: TGTGCCAGCAGCCCCCAGGACAGCATTCACTATGGCTACACCTTC. The entire variable domain, with the rest obtained from reference TRBV11-2 and TRBJ1-2, is as follows: EAGVAQSPRYKIIEKRQSVAFWCNPISGHATLYWYQQILGQGPKLLIQFQNNGVVDDSQLPKDRFSAERLKGVDSTLKIQPAKLEDSAVYLCASSPQDSIHYGYTFGSGTRLTVV.

This clone was picked up one time. V usage is TRBV30 and J usage is TRBJ1-1; 9 bases map to TRBD1. CDR1 and CDR2 from the germline V gene are GTSNPN and SVGIG (reference sequence). Trimming at V came to 2 bases and at J to 10 bases, leaving 11 bases not matched to a gene. This CDR3 contains 14 residues. The CDR3 protein is CAWSHTGTGPSAFF. The CDR3 bases are TGTGCCTGGAGTCACACCGGGACAGGGCCTTCAGCTTTCTTT.

The chain carries TRBV5-1 and TRBJ2-2, with TRBD1 identical over 8 bases. Per germline, CDR1 SGHRS and CDR2 YFSETQ. The CDR3 loop spans 15 amino acids. V lost 5 bases, J lost 3 bases, and 6 bases stayed unmatched. The CDR3 bases are TGCGCCAGCAGGGACCAGGGGGCGTACACCGGGGAGCTGTTTTTT. This gives the protein CASRDQGAYTGELFF.

The rearrangement uses TRBV7-8 and TRBJ2-5; D remains unclear. Matching the DNA end better, TRBJ2-7 makes the J call doubtful. The CDR3 is 13 residues long. In germline, CDR1 is SGHVS, CDR2 FQNEAQ. Here the CDR3 DNA reads TGTGCCAGCAGCTTAGGCCCTCGCTACGAGCAGTACTTC. It translates to CASSLGPRYEQYF.

This clone has only one observation. The chain is built from TRBV5-1 and TRBJ2-3; 10 nucleotides align to TRBD2. Germline CDR1 and CDR2: SGHRS and YFSETQ. The CDR3 is made up of 16 amino acids. V lost 2 bases to trimming and J lost 3 bases; unmatched junction nucleotides: 6. The CDR3 spells CASSFIAGGSTDTQYF. The CDR3 DNA follows: TGCGCCAGCAGCTTTATAGCGGGGGGTTCGACAGATACGCAGTATTTT. Complete variable domain (other parts from reference TRBV5-1 and TRBJ2-3): KAGVTQTPRYLIKTRGQQVTLSCSPISGHRSVSWYQQTPGQGLQFLFEYFSETQRNKGNFPGRFSGRQFSNSRSEMNVSTLELGDSALYLCASSFIAGGSTDTQYFGPGTRLTVL.

The rearrangement uses TRBV28 and TRBJ2-5, with TRBD1 identical over 7 bases. CDR3 length: 13 amino acids. Germline loops: CDR1 MDHEN, CDR2 SYDVKM. V shed 3 bases, J shed 5 bases, and the junction held 3 bases outside the gene matches. CDR3 sequence (DNA): TGTGCCAGCAGTTTTGTGACAGGGGAGACCCAGTACTTC. Protein product: CASSFVTGETQYF.

J is TRBJ2-1 and V is TRBV27, with a tentative D call TRBD1 (6 bases). This CDR3 region has 16 residues. Germline lookup yields CDR1 MNHEY and CDR2 SMNVEV (reference sequence). The ends were cut back, 6 bases at V and 4 bases at J, with 19 bases in the middle. CDR3 in DNA: TGTGCCAGCAGCCCCCTATCAGGGGCCACATACAATGAGCAGTTCTTC. Protein: CASSPLSGATYNEQFF.

This clone came up a few times. The V and J genes are TRBV30 and TRBJ2-5; 10 bases are a match to TRBD2. The V and J ends lost 1 base and 5 bases, in that order; junction bases with no gene match: 7. The V gene's germline CDR1 is GTSNPN and CDR2 SVGIG (reference sequence). The CDR3 has 15 residues. CDR3 residues: CAWSALAGPMETQYF. Written as DNA, the CDR3 is TGTGCCTGGAGTGCACTAGCGGGGCCTATGGAGACCCAGTACTTC.

The chain employs TRBV6-5 and TRBJ1-6; 7 nucleotides align to TRBD1. The V gene end was trimmed by 6 bases and the J gene end by 9 bases; junction bases not matched to a gene: 11. In germline, CDR1 is MNHEY, CDR2 SVGAGI. The CDR3 runs to 15 residues. CDR3 residues: CASRSDRAWGSPLHF. The CDR3 bases are TGTGCCAGCAGATCAGACAGGGCCTGGGGTTCACCCCTCCACTTT.

V usage is TRBV7-9 and J usage is TRBJ2-2, with TRBD2 identical over 9 bases. The germline CDR1 and CDR2 sequences are SEHNR and FQNEAQ (reference sequence). After removal of 5 bases from V and 3 bases from J, the junction contained 7 bases not matched to a gene. The length of the CDR3 is 16 residues. The CDR3 loop reads CASSPGTSRHTGELFF. CDR3 bases: TGTGCCAGCAGCCCCGGGACTAGCAGACACACCGGGGAGCTGTTTTTT.

The chain couples TRBV28 to TRBJ1-1; possibly TRBD1 for D (5 bases). Deletions cut 8 bases from V and 0 bases from J, with 19 bases between. Germline CDR1 and CDR2: MDHEN and SYDVKM. The CDR3 is made up of 16 amino acids. DNA of the CDR3: TGTGCCAGCCAAGAATGGGGGAGGCTCATGAACACTGAAGCTTTCTTT. This gives the protein CASQEWGRLMNTEAFF.

The J gene is TRBJ1-5, the V gene TRBV21-1. TRBV21-1 is tagged as a pseudogene. There are 14 residues in the CDR3. The CDR3 sequence: CADRSREGNQPQHF. As DNA, the CDR3 is TGTGCCGACCGGAGCAGGGAGGGCAATCAGCCCCAGCATTTT.

The chain carries TRBV19 and TRBJ2-7, with 9 bases that match TRBD1. The V and J ends lost 6 bases and 5 bases, in that order; junction bases with no gene match: 8. The V gene's germline CDR1 is LNHDA and CDR2 SQIVND (reference sequence). CDR3 length: 14 residues. The CDR3 nucleotides read TGTGCCAGTAGCCACAGGGGGCGCAGCCACGAGCAGTACTTC. This codes for CASSHRGRSHEQYF. Based on the CDR3 plus reference TRBV19 and TRBJ2-7, the full variable domain is DGGITQSPKYLFRKEGQNVTLSCEQNLNHDAMYWYRQDPGQGLRLIYYSQIVNDFQKGDIAEGYSVSREKKESFPLTVTSAQKNPTAFYLCASSHRGRSHEQYFGPGTRLTVT.